This TCR beta chain appears in the sequencing data of a study of blood T cell repertoires in COVID-19. Study members were between roughly 18 and 90 years old and lived in 24 US regions. Original processing notes: For nucleated cells, counts were estimated from reference gene primer amplification. Sequenced by immunoSEQ multiplex PCR; TCRdb stores in-frame clones only, minus some. Clonal size and the V and J genes are those of that table, whereas D and trimming came from the DNA. This table holds approximately 260,000 clones, just under 90% found once. Germline V lookup: CDR1 MGHRA, CDR2 YSYEKL. V lost 1 base and J 10 bases, leaving 20 bases between the germline ends. The CDR3 covers 16 residues.

This clonotype originated in a woman aged 55-69 years who had recovered from COVID-19. Sequenced input: PBMCs or T cells enriched from blood (not recorded which). The chain carries TRBV4-1 and TRBJ2-4; a possible D gene is TRBD2 (6 bases). The CDR3 loop is CASSQVGTGETIIQYF. CDR3 in DNA: TGCGCCAGCAGCCAAGTAGGGACGGGGGAGACTATTATTCAGTACTTC.